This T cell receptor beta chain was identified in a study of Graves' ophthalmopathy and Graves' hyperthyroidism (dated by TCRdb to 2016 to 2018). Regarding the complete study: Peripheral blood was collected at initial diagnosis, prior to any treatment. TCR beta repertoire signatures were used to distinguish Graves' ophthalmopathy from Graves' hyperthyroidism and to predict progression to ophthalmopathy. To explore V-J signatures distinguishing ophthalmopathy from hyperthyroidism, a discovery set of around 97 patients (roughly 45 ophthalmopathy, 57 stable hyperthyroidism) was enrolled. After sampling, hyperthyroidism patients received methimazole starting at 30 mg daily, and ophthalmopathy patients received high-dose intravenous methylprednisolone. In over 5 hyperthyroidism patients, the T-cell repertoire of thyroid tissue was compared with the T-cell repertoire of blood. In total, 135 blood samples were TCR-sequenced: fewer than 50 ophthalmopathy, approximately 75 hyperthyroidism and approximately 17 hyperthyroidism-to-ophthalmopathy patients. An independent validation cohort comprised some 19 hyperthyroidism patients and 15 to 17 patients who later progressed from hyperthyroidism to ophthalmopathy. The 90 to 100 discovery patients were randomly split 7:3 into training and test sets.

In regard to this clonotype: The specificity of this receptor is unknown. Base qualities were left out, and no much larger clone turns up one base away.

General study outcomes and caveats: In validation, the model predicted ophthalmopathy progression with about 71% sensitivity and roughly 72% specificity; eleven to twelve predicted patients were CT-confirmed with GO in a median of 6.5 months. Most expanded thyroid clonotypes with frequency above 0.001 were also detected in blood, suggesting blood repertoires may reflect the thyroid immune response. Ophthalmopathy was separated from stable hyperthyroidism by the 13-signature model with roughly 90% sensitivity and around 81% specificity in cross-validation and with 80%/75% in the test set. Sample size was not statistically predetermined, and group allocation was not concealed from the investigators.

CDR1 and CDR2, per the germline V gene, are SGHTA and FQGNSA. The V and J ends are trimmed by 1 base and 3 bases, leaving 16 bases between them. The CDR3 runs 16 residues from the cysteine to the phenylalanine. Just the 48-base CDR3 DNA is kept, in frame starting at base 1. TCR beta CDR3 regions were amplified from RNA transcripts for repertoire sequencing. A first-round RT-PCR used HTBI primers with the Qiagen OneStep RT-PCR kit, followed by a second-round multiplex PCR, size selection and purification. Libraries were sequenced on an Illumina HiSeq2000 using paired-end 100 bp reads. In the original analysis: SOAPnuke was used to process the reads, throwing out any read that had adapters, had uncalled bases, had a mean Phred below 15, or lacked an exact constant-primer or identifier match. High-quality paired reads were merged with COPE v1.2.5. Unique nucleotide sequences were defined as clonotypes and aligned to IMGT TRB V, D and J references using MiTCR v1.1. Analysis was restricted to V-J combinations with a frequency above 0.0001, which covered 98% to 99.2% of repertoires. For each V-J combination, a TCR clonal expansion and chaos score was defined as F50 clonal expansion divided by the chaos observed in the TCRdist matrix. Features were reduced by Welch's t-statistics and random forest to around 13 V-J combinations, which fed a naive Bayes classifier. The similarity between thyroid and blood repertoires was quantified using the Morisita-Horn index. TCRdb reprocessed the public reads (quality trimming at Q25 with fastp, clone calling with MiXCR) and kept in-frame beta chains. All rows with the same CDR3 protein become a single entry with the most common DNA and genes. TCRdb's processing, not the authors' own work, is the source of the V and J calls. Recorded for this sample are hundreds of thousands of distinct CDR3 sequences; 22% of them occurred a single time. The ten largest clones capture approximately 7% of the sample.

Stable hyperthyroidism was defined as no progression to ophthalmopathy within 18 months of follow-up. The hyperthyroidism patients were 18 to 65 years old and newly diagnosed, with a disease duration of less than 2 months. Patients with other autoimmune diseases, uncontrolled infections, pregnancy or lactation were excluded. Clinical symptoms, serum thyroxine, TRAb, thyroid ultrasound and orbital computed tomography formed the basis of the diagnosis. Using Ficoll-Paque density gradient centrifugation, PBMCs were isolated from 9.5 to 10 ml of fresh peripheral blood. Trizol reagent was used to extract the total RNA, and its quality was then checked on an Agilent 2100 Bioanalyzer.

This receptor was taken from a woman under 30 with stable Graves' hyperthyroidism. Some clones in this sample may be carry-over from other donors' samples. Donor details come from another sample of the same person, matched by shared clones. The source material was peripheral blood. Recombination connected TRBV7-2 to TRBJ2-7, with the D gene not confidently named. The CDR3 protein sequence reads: CASSLVRSDDRYEQYF. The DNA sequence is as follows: TGTGCCAGCAGCTTAGTGCGCTCCGACGACCGCTACGAGCAGTACTTC.